The clone carrying this T cell receptor beta chain was detected ten times or more. V shed 0 bases and J shed 5 bases, with 11 bases lying between them. CDR1 and CDR2 (germline): LGHDT, YNNKEL (reference sequence). This CDR3 has 14 residues. The data are from a study of early T cells in non-severe SARS-CoV-2 infection. TCRdb called the 5' RACE reads again in MiXCR, with one record for every CDR3 protein. The profile shows some 30,000 distinct CDR3 sequences, 4% to 5.5% of them singletons. The source is an adult who was a healthcare worker with PCR-confirmed SARS-CoV-2 infection or an uninfected control (not recorded which). The sample consisted of whole blood. The V and J genes are TRBV3-1 and TRBJ2-7; D perhaps matches TRBD1 (5 bases). As DNA, the CDR3 is TGTGCCAGCAGCCAAGATTGGGGCGGAGACGAGCAGTACTTC. This gives the protein CASSQDWGGDEQYF.